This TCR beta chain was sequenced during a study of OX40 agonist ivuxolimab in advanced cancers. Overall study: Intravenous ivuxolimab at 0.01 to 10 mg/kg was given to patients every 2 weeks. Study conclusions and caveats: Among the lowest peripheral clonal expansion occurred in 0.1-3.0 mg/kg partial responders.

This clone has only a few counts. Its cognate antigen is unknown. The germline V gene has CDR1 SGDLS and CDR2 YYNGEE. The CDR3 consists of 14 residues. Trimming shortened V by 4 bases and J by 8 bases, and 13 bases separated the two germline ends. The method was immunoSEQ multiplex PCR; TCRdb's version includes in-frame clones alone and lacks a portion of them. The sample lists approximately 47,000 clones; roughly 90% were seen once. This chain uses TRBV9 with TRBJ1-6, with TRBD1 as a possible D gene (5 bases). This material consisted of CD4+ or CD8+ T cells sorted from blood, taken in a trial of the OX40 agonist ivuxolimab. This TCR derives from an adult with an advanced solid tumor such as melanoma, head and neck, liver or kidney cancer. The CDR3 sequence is CASSQGDPDSPLHF. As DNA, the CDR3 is TGTGCCAGCAGCCAAGGGGACCCAGATTCACCCCTCCACTTT.